This T cell receptor (beta chain) comes out of a study of cytomegalovirus exposure and HLA in healthy donors. Study summary: HLA-typed donors contributed some 83 million unique TCRs, which were held in an early data release. Study results and limitations: In a later analysis, TCR beta V- and J-gene trimming was associated with a missense DCLRE1C variant. HLA restriction was apparent for most CMV-associated TCR beta chains in a later analysis.

Germline assignment: CDR1 MDHEN and CDR2 SYDVKM. V lost 5 bases and J 2 bases, leaving 22 bases between the germline ends. There are 18 residues in the CDR3. All the people who gave samples were healthy bone marrow donors. The PCR contained 60 Vbeta and 13 Jbeta primers. Method: immunoSEQ multiplex PCR; TCRdb's copy keeps in-frame clones and lacks some. The sample gives around 150,000 clones, roughly 74% of which show up once; around 8.3% is in the top ten. In this sample, this clone turned up once. The antigen is not known. The receptor's source is a middle-aged woman in good health and CMV-seropositive. This chain connects TRBV28 to TRBJ1-3, with D maybe TRBD1 (5 bases). Sequencing used PBMCs. This chain's CDR3 is CASSVLGRGIDAGNTIYF. The CDR3 DNA reads as TGTGCCAGCAGTGTCTTGGGGCGCGGGATTGATGCTGGAAACACCATATATTTT.